At least ten counts were recorded for the clone carrying this T cell receptor (beta chain). The data were taken from a study of blood T cell repertoires in COVID-19. Study context: From the United States, Italy and Spain came samples of acute and convalescent COVID-19. Sources were T cells, B-cell-depleted T cells, or PBMCs; the material itself was cDNA or gDNA.

Trimming took 0 bases from V and 7 from J, leaving 19 bases between them. Per germline, CDR1 LNHNV and CDR2 YYDKDF (reference sequence). CDR3 length: 17 residues. Source study methods: It was from reference gene primer amplification that nucleated cell counts were estimated. Method: immunoSEQ multiplex PCR; TCRdb's copy keeps in-frame clones and lacks some. V and J calls and clone size come straight from that table; D and trimming were deduced from the DNA. The data contain a few hundred thousand clones, around nine tenths of them singletons. This chain uses TRBV15 with TRBJ2-1, with D perhaps TRBD1 (6 bases). Sequencing was carried out using peripheral blood. The sequence derives from a man aged 55 to 70 with acute or convalescent COVID-19. CDR3 amino acids: CATSRDRMAGARNEQFF. DNA of the CDR3: TGTGCCACCAGCAGAGATCGTATGGCAGGGGCCCGGAATGAGCAGTTCTTC.